Below are 24 T cell receptor beta chains sequenced from a single sample in a study of cytomegalovirus exposure and HLA in healthy donors. The study ran its PCR with 60 Vbeta and 13 Jbeta primers. TCRdb keeps only in-frame clones here, not all; method: immunoSEQ multiplex PCR. This table holds about 130,000 clones, approximately 71% found once. Input material: PBMCs. Receptor source: a man younger than 40 in good health and CMV-seronegative.

This clone was found a few times. V usage is TRBV10-2 and J usage is TRBJ1-4, with TRBD1 matching 8 bases. The CDR3 is 17 amino acids. V was pared by 6 bases and J by 7 bases, with 16 bases of the junction left unmatched. Germline-derived CDR1 and CDR2 are WSHSY and SAAADI. The CDR3 loop is CASSIYPPDREGEKLFF. As DNA, the CDR3 is TGCGCCAGCAGCATATACCCTCCGGACAGGGAGGGTGAAAAACTGTTTTTT.

The rearrangement links TRBV5-6 to TRBJ2-1; 11 nucleotides agree with TRBD2. Germline values: CDR1 SGHDT, CDR2 YYEEEE. The V gene end was trimmed by 1 base and the J gene end by 6 bases; junction bases not matched to a gene: 3. The CDR3 runs to 15 residues. The CDR3 sequence: CASSLYTSGSNEQFF. For the CDR3, the DNA is TGTGCCAGCAGCTTGTACACTAGCGGGAGCAATGAGCAGTTCTTC.

This clone was counted only a few times. The chain is built from TRBV28 and TRBJ2-5; 9 bases line up with TRBD2. This CDR3 has 17 amino acids. J lost 2 bases, V lost 2 bases, and 9 bases had no gene match. The germline gives CDR1 MDHEN, CDR2 SYDVKM. The CDR3 DNA follows: TGTGCCAGCAGTTTACTCCCTAGCGGGATCGTACAAGAGACCCAGTACTTC. Protein sequence: CASSLLPSGIVQETQYF.

The V gene is TRBV13, the J gene TRBJ1-2; TRBD1 matches 8 bases. This CDR3 is built from 16 residues. After removal of 0 bases from V and 5 bases from J, the junction contained 8 bases not matched to a gene. Germline V gene lookup returns CDR1 PRHDT and CDR2 FYEKMQ (reference sequence). CDR3 residues: CASSLGRQGPGYGYTF. CDR3 DNA sequence: TGTGCCAGCAGCTTAGGCCGACAGGGGCCGGGATATGGCTACACCTTC. The full variable domain, completed using reference TRBV13 and TRBJ1-2, is AAGVIQSPRHLIKEKRETATLKCYPIPRHDTVYWYQQGPGQDPQFLISFYEKMQSDKGSIPDRFSAQQFSDYHSELNMSSLELGDSALYFCASSLGRQGPGYGYTFGSGTRLTVV.

The CDR3 sequence: CASSLGGTSVNEQFF. CDR3 DNA: TGTGCCAGCAGCTTAGGTGGGACTAGCGTCAATGAGCAGTTCTTC. The chain is built from TRBV7-8 and TRBJ2-1, with 10 positions matching TRBD2. Germline-derived CDR1 and CDR2 are SGHVS and FQNEAQ. The CDR3 contains 15 residues. V shed 1 base, J shed 6 bases, and the junction held 3 bases outside the gene matches.

J is TRBJ2-2 and V is TRBV29-1; 10 bases fit TRBD1. The J segment lost 4 bases and the V segment lost 6 bases, leaving 5 bases of the junction unmatched. Germline lookup yields CDR1 SQVTM and CDR2 ANQGSEA. The CDR3 covers 14 residues. This chain's CDR3 is CSVSRDRGTGELFF. CDR3 in DNA: TGCAGCGTCAGCCGGGACAGGGGCACCGGGGAGCTGTTTTTT.

The chain joins TRBV10-3 to TRBJ1-4; D gene ambiguous. CDR3 length: 13 residues. The V gene lost 10 bases and the J gene lost 4 bases, with 13 bases spanning the gap. Germline loops: CDR1 ENHRY, CDR2 SYGVKD. For the CDR3, the DNA is TGTGCCACCCGACGGAGTCTTAATGAAAAACTGTTTTTT. It encodes CATRRSLNEKLFF.

This clone was seen only once. This chain connects TRBV7-3 to TRBJ1-1, with D possibly matching TRBD1 (5 bases). Germline lookup yields CDR1 SGHTA and CDR2 FQGTGA. Trimming took 4 bases from V and 2 from J, leaving 14 bases between them. The CDR3 sequence is 15 residues long. CDR3 sequence (DNA): TGTGCCAGCAGCTCCCTGGGGGGACCTAACACTGAAGCTTTCTTT. As protein: CASSSLGGPNTEAFF.

This chain uses TRBV29-1 with TRBJ2-1, with TRBD2 identical over 11 bases. The CDR3 spans 14 residues. V trimming: 3 bases; J trimming: 4 bases; junction bases outside the gene matches: 2. From germline, CDR1 is SQVTM and CDR2 ANQGSEA. CDR3 DNA: TGCAGCGTTGACACTAGCGGGGGATACAATGAGCAGTTCTTC. Encoded protein: CSVDTSGGYNEQFF.

The chain combines TRBV7-9 with TRBJ1-1; 9 bases align to TRBD1. There are 15 residues in the CDR3. V was clipped by 4 bases and J by 4 bases; unmatched bases: 7. Per germline, CDR1 SEHNR and CDR2 FQNEAQ (reference sequence). DNA for the CDR3: TGTGCCAGCAGCTCAGGGAACAGGGGGCCCACTGAAGCTTTCTTT. Its protein product is CASSSGNRGPTEAFF. The full variable domain, rest sourced from reference TRBV7-9 and TRBJ1-1, is DTGVSQNPRHKITKRGQNVTFRCDPISEHNRLYWYRQTLGQGPEFLTYFQNEAQLEKSRLLSDRFSAERPKGSFSTLEIQRTEQGDSAMYLCASSSGNRGPTEAFFGQGTRLTVV.

V is TRBV4-2 and J is TRBJ2-1; D may be TRBD2 (6 bases). This CDR3 has 15 amino acids. CDR1 and CDR2 (germline): LGHNA, YNFKEQ. V lost 0 bases and J lost 5, with 11 bases in between. CDR3 bases: TGTGCCAGCAGCCAAGATCCCGGGACTCACAATGAGCAGTTCTTC. This sequence encodes CASSQDPGTHNEQFF.

The CDR3 nucleotides read TGTGCCACCAGCCGGGGGACGGGCAAAAACATTCAGTACTTC. Protein sequence: CATSRGTGKNIQYF. The chain employs TRBV15 and TRBJ2-4; D is possibly TRBD2 (6 bases). The germline CDR1 and CDR2 sequences are LNHNV and YYDKDF (reference sequence). V lost 5 bases to trimming and J lost 3 bases, with 11 bases between them. This CDR3 is built from 14 residues.

The J gene is TRBJ2-3, the V gene TRBV27; D gene ambiguous. The CDR3 extends over 15 amino acids. V dropped 5 bases and J dropped 0 bases, with 12 bases sitting between them. Germline V gives CDR1 MNHEY, CDR2 SMNVEV (reference sequence). Here the CDR3 reads CASSLTTSSTDTQYF. The CDR3 DNA reads TGTGCCAGCAGTCTGACAACCTCAAGCACAGATACGCAGTATTTT.

V is TRBV7-6 and J is TRBJ1-5; D not certain. The CDR3 length is 13 residues. Germline V gene lookup returns CDR1 SGHVS and CDR2 FNYEAQ. V gave up 0 bases and J gave up 5 bases, with 5 bases separating them. The CDR3 sequence: CASSLAGDQPQHF. The CDR3 DNA reads as TGTGCCAGCAGCTTAGCGGGAGATCAGCCCCAGCATTTT. The entire variable domain, with the rest obtained from reference TRBV7-6 and TRBJ1-5, is as follows: GAGVSQSPRYKVTKRGQDVALRCDPISGHVSLYWYRQALGQGPEFLTYFNYEAQQDKSGLPNDRFSAERPEGSISTLTIQRTEQRDSAMYRCASSLAGDQPQHFGDGTRLSIL.

The CDR3 loop reads CASSRDRAGNTIYF. The CDR3 DNA reads as TGTGCCAGCAGCAGGGACAGGGCTGGAAACACCATATATTTT. The chain combines TRBV7-3 with TRBJ1-3; 9 nucleotides line up with TRBD1. The CDR3 totals 14 residues. V trimming: 5 bases; J trimming: 2 bases; junction bases outside the gene matches: 1. Per the germline V gene, CDR1 is SGHTA and CDR2 is FQGTGA.

The V call is TRBV19, the J call TRBJ1-2; 8 bases match TRBD1. The trim removed 3 bases at V and 3 bases at J, leaving 6 bases unmatched. The germline V gene encodes CDR1 LNHDA and CDR2 SQIVND (reference sequence). This CDR3 has 15 amino acids. CDR3 sequence: CASSIIADRDYGYTF. DNA for the CDR3: TGTGCCAGTAGTATTATCGCGGACAGGGACTATGGCTACACCTTC.

This chain links TRBV11-2 with TRBJ1-2; D is perhaps TRBD1 (6 bases). The CDR3 totals 15 residues. Between the trimmed V and J ends, which lost 3 bases and 8 bases, there was a span of 19 bases. From germline, CDR1 is SGHAT and CDR2 FQNNGV. The CDR3 protein is CASSLQGIIVGGYTF. CDR3 in DNA: TGTGCCAGCAGCTTGCAGGGGATTATAGTGGGCGGCTACACCTTC.

The rearrangement links TRBV7-9 to TRBJ2-7; tentatively, D is TRBD2 (5 bases). V was cut by 0 bases and J by 3 bases, with 6 bases left in between. Looked up from germline, CDR1 is SEHNR and CDR2 is FQNEAQ (reference sequence). This CDR3 comprises 13 residues. The CDR3, as DNA: TGTGCCAGCAGCTTAGCGGGAGACTACGAGCAGTACTTC. This gives the protein CASSLAGDYEQYF. Looking up the rest from reference TRBV7-9 and TRBJ2-7 gives the full variable domain: DTGVSQNPRHKITKRGQNVTFRCDPISEHNRLYWYRQTLGQGPEFLTYFQNEAQLEKSRLLSDRFSAERPKGSFSTLEIQRTEQGDSAMYLCASSLAGDYEQYFGPGTRLTVT.

The J gene is TRBJ2-3, the V gene TRBV9, with TRBD2 as a possible D gene (6 bases). The CDR3 has 15 residues. Germline V lookup: CDR1 SGDLS, CDR2 YYNGEE. The V gene lost 2 bases and the J gene lost 1 base, with 11 bases spanning the gap. The CDR3 nucleotides are TGTGCCAGCAGCGTTCGCGGGGACCGCACAGATACGCAGTATTTT. Translation gives CASSVRGDRTDTQYF. Variable domain in full (rest from reference TRBV9 and TRBJ2-3): DSGVTQTPKHLITATGQRVTLRCSPRSGDLSVYWYQQSLDQGLQFLIQYYNGEERAKGNILERFSAQQFPDLHSELNLSSLELGDSALYFCASSVRGDRTDTQYFGPGTRLTVL.

This chain joins TRBV7-9 and TRBJ2-6, with 9 bases that match TRBD1. Trimming removed 5 bases from V and 0 bases from J; junction bases left unmatched: 2. In germline, CDR1 is SEHNR, CDR2 FQNEAQ (reference sequence). The CDR3 is 16 amino acids. CDR3 in amino acids: CASSPGQGSGANVLTF. CDR3 nucleotides: TGTGCCAGCAGCCCGGGACAGGGCTCTGGGGCCAACGTCCTGACTTTC.

V usage is TRBV5-1 and J usage is TRBJ2-1; 9 bases line up with TRBD1. The CDR3 runs to 12 residues. CDR1 SGHRS and CDR2 YFSETQ come from the germline V gene. V lost 4 bases, J lost 12 bases, and 5 bases stayed unmatched. The CDR3 here is CASSPGTGRQFF. CDR3 nucleotides: TGCGCCAGCAGCCCGGGGACAGGGAGGCAGTTCTTC.

This clone was recorded a few times. This chain connects TRBV30 to TRBJ2-5; 8 bases align to TRBD2. Trimming cost V 2 bases and J 2 bases; bases outside gene matches: 10. This CDR3 contains 16 residues. Germline V CDR1 and CDR2: GTSNPN, SVGIG (reference sequence). The DNA of the CDR3 is TGTGCCTGGAGTCATGGGGGGAGCGGGGGACAAGAGACCCAGTACTTC. This codes for CAWSHGGSGGQETQYF.

The chain recombines TRBV7-9 with TRBJ2-7; D not certain. This CDR3 has 12 residues. Germline V gene sequence: CDR1 SEHNR, CDR2 FQNEAQ (reference sequence). With 4 bases removed from V and 3 bases from J, the gap between germline ends came to 7 bases. This chain's CDR3 is CASSSSYYEQYF. DNA for the CDR3: TGTGCCAGCAGCTCGAGCTACTACGAGCAGTACTTC.

The rearrangement uses TRBV13 and TRBJ2-7; possibly TRBD2 for D (6 bases). Trimming stripped 5 bases from V and 2 bases from J, with 19 bases between. The CDR3 runs 16 residues. Per the germline V gene, CDR1 is PRHDT and CDR2 is FYEKMQ (reference sequence). CDR3 sequence reads: CASSRGTGERTYEQYF. CDR3 DNA sequence: TGTGCCAGCAGCCGCGGTACGGGAGAGAGGACCTACGAGCAGTACTTC.